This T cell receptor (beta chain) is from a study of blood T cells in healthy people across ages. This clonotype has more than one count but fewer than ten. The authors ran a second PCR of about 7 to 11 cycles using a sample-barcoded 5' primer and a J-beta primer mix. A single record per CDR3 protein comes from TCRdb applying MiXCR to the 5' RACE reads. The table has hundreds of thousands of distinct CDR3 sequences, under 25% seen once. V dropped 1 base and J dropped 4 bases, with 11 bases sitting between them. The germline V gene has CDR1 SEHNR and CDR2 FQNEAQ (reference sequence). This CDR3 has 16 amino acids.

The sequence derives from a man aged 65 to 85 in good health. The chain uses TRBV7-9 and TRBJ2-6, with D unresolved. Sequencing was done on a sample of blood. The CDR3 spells CASSLERAGGANVLTF. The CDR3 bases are TGTGCCAGCAGCTTAGAAAGGGCAGGAGGGGCCAACGTCCTGACTTTC.